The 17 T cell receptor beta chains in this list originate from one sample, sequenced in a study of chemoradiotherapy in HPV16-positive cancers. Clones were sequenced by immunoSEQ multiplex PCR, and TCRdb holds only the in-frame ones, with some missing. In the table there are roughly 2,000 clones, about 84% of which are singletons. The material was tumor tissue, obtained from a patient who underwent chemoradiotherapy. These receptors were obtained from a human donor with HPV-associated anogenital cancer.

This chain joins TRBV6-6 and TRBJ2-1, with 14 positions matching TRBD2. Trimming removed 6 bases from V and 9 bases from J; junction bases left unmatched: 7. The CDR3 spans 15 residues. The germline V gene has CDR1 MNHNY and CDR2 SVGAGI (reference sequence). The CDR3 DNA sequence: TGTGCCAGCAGGACGGGACTAGCGGGAGTTGGTGAGCAGTTCTTC. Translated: CASRTGLAGVGEQFF.

CDR3 DNA: TGTGCCAGCAGTAATCCCGGGACTAAGAACAATGAGCAGTTCTTC. This gives the protein CASSNPGTKNNEQFF. The chain recombines TRBV25-1 with TRBJ2-1, with TRBD2 matching 7 bases. V was clipped by 5 bases and J by 5 bases; unmatched bases: 9. Germline lookup yields CDR1 MGHDK and CDR2 SYGVNS. The CDR3 extends over 15 amino acids.

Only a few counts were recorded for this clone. The CDR3 is CASSFRPDGELFF. The CDR3 nucleotides are TGTGCCAGCAGTTTTAGGCCGGACGGGGAGCTGTTTTTT. The chain links TRBV27 to TRBJ2-2; no clear D. CDR3 length equals 13 residues. The germline V gene has CDR1 MNHEY and CDR2 SMNVEV (reference sequence). V was pared by 3 bases and J by 7 bases, with 9 bases between.

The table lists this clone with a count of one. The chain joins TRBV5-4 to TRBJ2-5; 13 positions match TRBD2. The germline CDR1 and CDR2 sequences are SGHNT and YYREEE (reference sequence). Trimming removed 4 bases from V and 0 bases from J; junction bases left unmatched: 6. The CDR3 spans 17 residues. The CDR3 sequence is CASSRPTSGRHQETQYF. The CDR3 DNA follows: TGTGCCAGCAGCCGCCCGACTAGCGGGAGGCACCAAGAGACCCAGTACTTC.

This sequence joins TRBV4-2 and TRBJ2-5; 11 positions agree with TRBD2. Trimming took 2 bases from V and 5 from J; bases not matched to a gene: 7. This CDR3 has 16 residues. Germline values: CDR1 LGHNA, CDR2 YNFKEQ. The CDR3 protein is CASSQSVAGGDETQYF. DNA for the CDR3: TGTGCCAGCAGCCAATCTGTAGCGGGAGGGGATGAGACCCAGTACTTC.

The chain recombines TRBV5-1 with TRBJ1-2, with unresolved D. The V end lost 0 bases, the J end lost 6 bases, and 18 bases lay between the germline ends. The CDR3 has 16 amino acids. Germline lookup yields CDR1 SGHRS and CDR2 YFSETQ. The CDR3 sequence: CASSLDPGSEGHGYTF. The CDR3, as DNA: TGCGCCAGCAGCTTGGATCCGGGTTCAGAAGGGCATGGCTACACCTTC.

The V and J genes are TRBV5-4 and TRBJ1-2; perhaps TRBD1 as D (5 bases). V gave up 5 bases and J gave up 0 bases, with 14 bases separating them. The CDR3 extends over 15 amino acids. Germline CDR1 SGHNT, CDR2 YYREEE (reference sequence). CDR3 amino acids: CASRRRDGSNYGYTF. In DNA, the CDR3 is TGTGCCAGCAGACGCAGGGACGGTTCTAACTATGGCTACACCTTC. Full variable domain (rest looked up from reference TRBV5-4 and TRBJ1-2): ETGVTQSPTHLIKTRGQQVTLRCSSQSGHNTVSWYQQALGQGPQFIFQYYREEENGRGNFPPRFSGLQFPNYSSELNVNALELDDSALYLCASRRRDGSNYGYTFGSGTRLTVV.

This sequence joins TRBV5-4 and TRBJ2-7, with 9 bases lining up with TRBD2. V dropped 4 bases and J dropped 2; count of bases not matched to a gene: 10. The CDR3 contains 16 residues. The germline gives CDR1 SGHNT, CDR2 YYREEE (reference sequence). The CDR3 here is CASSPGGGRATYEQYF. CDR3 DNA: TGTGCCAGCAGCCCGGGGGGCGGGAGGGCCACCTACGAGCAGTACTTC.

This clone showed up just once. CDR3 nucleotides: TGTGCCAGCAGCTTCCGACTAGCGTCGCCAGAGACCCAGTACTTC. Translating gives CASSFRLASPETQYF. The V call is TRBV5-6, the J call TRBJ2-5; the match to TRBD2 covers 8 bases. Losses at the gene ends were 2 bases for V and 4 bases for J; bases not matched to a gene: 7. Germline V gene sequence: CDR1 SGHDT, CDR2 YYEEEE. The CDR3 loop spans 15 amino acids. Full variable domain (rest looked up from reference TRBV5-6 and TRBJ2-5): DAGVTQSPTHLIKTRGQQVTLRCSPKSGHDTVSWYQQALGQGPQFIFQYYEEEERQRGNFPDRFSGHQFPNYSSELNVNALLLGDSALYLCASSFRLASPETQYFGPGTRLLVL.

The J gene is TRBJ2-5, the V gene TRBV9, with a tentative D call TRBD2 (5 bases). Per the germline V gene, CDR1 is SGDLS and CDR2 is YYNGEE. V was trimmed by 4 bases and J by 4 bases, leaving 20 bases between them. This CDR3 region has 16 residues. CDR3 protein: CASSPKEVTLGETQYF. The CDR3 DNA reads TGTGCCAGCAGCCCTAAGGAGGTCACCCTGGGAGAGACCCAGTACTTC. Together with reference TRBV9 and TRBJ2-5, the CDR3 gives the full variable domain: DSGVTQTPKHLITATGQRVTLRCSPRSGDLSVYWYQQSLDQGLQFLIQYYNGEERAKGNILERFSAQQFPDLHSELNLSSLELGDSALYFCASSPKEVTLGETQYFGPGTRLLVL.

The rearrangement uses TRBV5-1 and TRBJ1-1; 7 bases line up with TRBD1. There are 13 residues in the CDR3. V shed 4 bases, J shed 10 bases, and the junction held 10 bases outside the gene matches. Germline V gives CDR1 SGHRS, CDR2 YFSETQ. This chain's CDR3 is CASSPEGQDGAFF. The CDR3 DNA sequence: TGCGCCAGCAGCCCTGAAGGACAGGACGGAGCTTTCTTT.

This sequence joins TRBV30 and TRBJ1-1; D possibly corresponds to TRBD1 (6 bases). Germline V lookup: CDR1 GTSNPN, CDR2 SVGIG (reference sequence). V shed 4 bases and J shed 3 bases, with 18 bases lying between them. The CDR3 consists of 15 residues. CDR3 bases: TGTGCCTGGATCACCCGGACAGTAAAACACACTGAAGCTTTCTTT. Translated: CAWITRTVKHTEAFF.

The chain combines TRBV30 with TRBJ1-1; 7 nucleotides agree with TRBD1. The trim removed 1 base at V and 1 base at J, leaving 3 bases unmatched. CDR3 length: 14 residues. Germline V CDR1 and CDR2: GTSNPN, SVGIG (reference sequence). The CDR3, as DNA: TGTGCCTGGAGTGAGACAGGGACGAACACTGAAGCTTTCTTT. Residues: CAWSETGTNTEAFF.

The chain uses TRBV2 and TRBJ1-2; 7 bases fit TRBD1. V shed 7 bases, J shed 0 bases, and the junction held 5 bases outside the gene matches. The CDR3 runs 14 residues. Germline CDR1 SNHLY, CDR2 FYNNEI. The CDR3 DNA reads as TGTGCCAGCACCACACAGGGGTCTAACTATGGCTACACCTTC. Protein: CASTTQGSNYGYTF. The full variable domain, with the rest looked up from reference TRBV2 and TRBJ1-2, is EPEVTQTPSHQVTQMGQEVILRCVPISNHLYFYWYRQILGQKVEFLVSFYNNEISEKSEIFDDQFSVERPDGSNFTLKIRSTKLEDSAMYFCASTTQGSNYGYTFGSGTRLTVV.

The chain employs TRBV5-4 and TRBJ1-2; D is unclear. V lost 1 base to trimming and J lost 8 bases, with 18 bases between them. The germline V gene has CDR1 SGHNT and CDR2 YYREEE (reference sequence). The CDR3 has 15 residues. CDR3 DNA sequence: TGTGCCAGCAGCTTGCCCGAGATTGGAGCGGCAGGCTACACCTTC. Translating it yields CASSLPEIGAAGYTF.

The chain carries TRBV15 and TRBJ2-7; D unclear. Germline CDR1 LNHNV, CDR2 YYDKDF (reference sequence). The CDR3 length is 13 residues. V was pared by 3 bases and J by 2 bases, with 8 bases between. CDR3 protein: CATSSAPAYEQYF. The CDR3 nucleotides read TGTGCCACCAGCAGCGCCCCCGCCTACGAGCAGTACTTC.

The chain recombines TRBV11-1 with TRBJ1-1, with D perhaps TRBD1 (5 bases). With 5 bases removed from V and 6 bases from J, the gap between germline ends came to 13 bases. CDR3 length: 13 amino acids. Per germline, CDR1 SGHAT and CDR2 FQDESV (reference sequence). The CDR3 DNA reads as TGTGCCAGCAGCCTCCTGGGGGGAGCTGAAGCTTTCTTT. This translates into CASSLLGGAEAFF. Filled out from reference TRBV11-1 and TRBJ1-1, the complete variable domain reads EAEVAQSPRYKITEKSQAVAFWCDPISGHATLYWYRQILGQGPELLVQFQDESVVDDSQLPKDRFSAERLKGVDSTLKIQPAELGDSAMYLCASSLLGGAEAFFGQGTRLTVV.